The 4 T cell receptor delta chains below were found in one sample sequenced in a study of γδ T cells in repeated Plasmodium falciparum infection. TCRdb redid clone calling on the multiplex PCR reads using CATT. The sample includes some 100,000 delta-chain clones, around 1.4% seen only once; the top ten take over 8%. Gammadelta T cells were flow-sorted from PBMC into Vgamma9/Vdelta2+ and Vdelta2-negative populations for bulk analysis. Specimen: gamma-delta T cells from blood. The receptors were sampled from a pool of human donors (malaria-infected and uninfected, not separated).

This clone was seen more than once but under ten times. For this DNA, TCRdb reports the protein of a much larger clone, which diverges at residue 3, most likely from a read error; the protein presented here is translated directly from the DNA. This chain links TRDV1 with TRDJ2; 7 nucleotides agree with TRDD2. Here the J gene came from matching the DNA to germline, since TCRdb omits it. CDR1 and CDR2 from the germline V gene are TSWWSYY and QGS. This CDR3 region has 23 residues. DNA of the CDR3: TGTGCTTTTGGGGCCCTAACCTTCCTCGGAGGCCTTAGGGGGTTAGCTTTGACAGCACAACTCTTCTTT. This sequence encodes CAFGALTFLGGLRGLALTAQLFF.

This clone was picked up a small number of times. The protein recorded in TCRdb matches a much larger clone and deviates from this DNA's translation at residue 17, suggesting a read error; the protein here is obtained by translating the DNA. V usage is TRDV1 and J usage is TRDJ1; D call uncertain. In the absence of a J gene in TCRdb, the DNA was matched to germline to assign it here. Germline-derived CDR1 and CDR2 are TSWWSYY and QGS. The CDR3 consists of 21 residues. The CDR3 DNA is TGTGCTCTTGGGGAACTGGTGGACAGGACTACGAAACCGGTTATCACCGGTAAACTCATCTTT. It is translated as CALGELVDRTTKPVITGKLIF.

Concerning this clone: TCRdb's listed protein matches a much larger clone and diverges from this DNA's translation at residue 7, likely through a read error; the protein shown comes from the DNA. This chain joins TRDV1 and TRDJ1; D unresolved. This CDR3 is 14 amino acids long. Trimming took 5 bases from V and 0 from J, leaving 10 bases between them. Germline lookup yields CDR1 TSWWSYY and CDR2 QGS. As DNA, the CDR3 is TGTGCTCTTGGGATTCCCAATTACACCGATAAACTCATCTTT. Translation: CALGIPNYTDKLIF.

The genes are TRDV1 and TRDJ1, with 8 bases identical to TRDD3. The J gene is absent in TCRdb and was assigned here via DNA matching to germline. J lost 0 bases, V lost 9 bases, and 21 bases had no gene match. CDR3 length: 19 residues. Looked up from germline, CDR1 is TSWWSYY and CDR2 is QGS. The CDR3 DNA is TGTGCTCTGGCCCCAAAAAGGTGGGGGATCTTACCGGACACCGATAAACTCATCTTT. Its translation is CALAPKRWGILPDTDKLIF.